The clone carrying this T cell receptor beta chain was picked up a small number of times. Its antigen is undetermined. This sample was included in a study of regulatory T cells in long-lasting Graves disease. Overall study context: Antithyroid drugs had been taken by newly diagnosed Graves' patients for under 3 months. Notes on the study in general: Newly diagnosed patients had higher TCR diversity than persistent Graves' patients did.

Arm-PCR with iRepertoire HTBI primers amplified the CDR3 regions for these TCR beta libraries. One entry per CDR3 protein results from TCRdb running MiXCR on the multiplex PCR reads. The top ten clones hold approximately 12% of a sample with more than 450,000 distinct CDR3 sequences, 15% to 20% of them seen once. Noted time point: newly diagnosed GD, antithyroid drugs for less than 3 months. Making the TCR library involved RNA that had been extracted from PBMCs. Guidelines of the American Thyroid Association were used to diagnose Graves' disease. V was trimmed by 0 bases and J by 0 bases, leaving 15 bases between them. CDR1 is LGHDT, CDR2 YNNKEL, per germline (reference sequence). The CDR3 is 17 residues long. This sample was shared with a second study, whose subject was T cells in Graves' hyperthyroidism and ophthalmopathy. That source adds: Clinical symptoms, serum thyroxine and TRAb, thyroid ultrasound and orbital computed tomography together formed the diagnostic basis.

This TCR was recovered from a man aged 35-49 years with Graves disease. V gene TRBV3-1 combines with J gene TRBJ2-7; D ambiguous. Sequenced material: peripheral blood mononuclear cells (PBMCs), taken at new diagnosis, from a patient treated with antithyroid drugs. The CDR3 nucleotides are TGTGCCAGCAGCCAAGATTCCGGCGGAAGCTTCTCCTACGAGCAGTACTTC. Encoded protein: CASSQDSGGSFSYEQYF.